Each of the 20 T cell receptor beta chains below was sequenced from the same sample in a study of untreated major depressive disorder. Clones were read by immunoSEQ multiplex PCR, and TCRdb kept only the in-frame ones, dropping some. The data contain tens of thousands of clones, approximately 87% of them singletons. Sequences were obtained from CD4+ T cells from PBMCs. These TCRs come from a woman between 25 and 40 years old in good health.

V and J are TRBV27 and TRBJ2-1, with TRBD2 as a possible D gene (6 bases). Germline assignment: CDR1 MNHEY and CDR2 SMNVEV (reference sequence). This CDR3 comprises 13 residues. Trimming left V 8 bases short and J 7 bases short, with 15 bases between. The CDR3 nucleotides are TGTGCCAGCGGAGGGCCTCGTGGTAATGAGCAGTTCTTC. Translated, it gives CASGGPRGNEQFF.

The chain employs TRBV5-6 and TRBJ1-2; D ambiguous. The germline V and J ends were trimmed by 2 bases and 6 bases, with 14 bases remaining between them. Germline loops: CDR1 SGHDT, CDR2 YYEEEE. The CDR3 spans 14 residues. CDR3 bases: TGTGCCAGCAGCTTTGGTCCTGCGAGGCATGGCTACACCTTC. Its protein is CASSFGPARHGYTF.

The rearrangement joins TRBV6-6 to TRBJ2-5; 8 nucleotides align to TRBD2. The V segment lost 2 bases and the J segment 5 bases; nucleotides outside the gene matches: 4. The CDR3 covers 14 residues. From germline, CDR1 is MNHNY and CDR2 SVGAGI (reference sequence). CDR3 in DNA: TGTGCCAGCAGTTACGGCGGCGGGGGGGAGACCCAGTACTTC. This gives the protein CASSYGGGGETQYF.

CDR3 sequence (DNA): TGTGCTTGGGCCCGGCTGGCGAACACCGGGGAGCTGTTTTTT. It translates to CAWARLANTGELFF. The J gene is TRBJ2-2, the V gene TRBV30; unclear D gene. The CDR3 has 14 amino acids. CDR1 and CDR2 (germline): GTSNPN, SVGIG (reference sequence).

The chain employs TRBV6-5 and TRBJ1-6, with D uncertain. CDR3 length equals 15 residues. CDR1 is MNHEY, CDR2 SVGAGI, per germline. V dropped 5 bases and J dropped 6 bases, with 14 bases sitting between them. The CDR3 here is CASSPSRSLNSPLHF. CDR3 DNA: TGTGCCAGCAGTCCCAGCAGAAGCCTTAATTCACCCCTCCACTTT.

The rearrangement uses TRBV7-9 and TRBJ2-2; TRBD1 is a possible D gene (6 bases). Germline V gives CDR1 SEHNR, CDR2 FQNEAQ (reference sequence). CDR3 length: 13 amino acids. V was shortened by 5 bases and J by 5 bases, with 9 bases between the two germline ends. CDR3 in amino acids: CASSLTGTGELFF. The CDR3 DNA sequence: TGTGCCAGCAGCCTCACAGGGACCGGGGAGCTGTTTTTT.

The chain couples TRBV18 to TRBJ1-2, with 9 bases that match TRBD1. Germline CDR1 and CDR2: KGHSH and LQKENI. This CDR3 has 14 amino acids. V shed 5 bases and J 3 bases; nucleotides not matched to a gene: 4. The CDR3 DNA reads TGTGCCAGCTCAAGCCGGACAGGGGACTATGGCTACACCTTC. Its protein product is CASSSRTGDYGYTF.

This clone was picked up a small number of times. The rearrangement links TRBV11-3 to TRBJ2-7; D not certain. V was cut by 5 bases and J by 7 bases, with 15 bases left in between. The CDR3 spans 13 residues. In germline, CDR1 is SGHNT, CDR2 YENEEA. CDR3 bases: TGTGCCAGCAGCCTTGACCCGTTGCGGGAGCAGTACTTC. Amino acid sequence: CASSLDPLREQYF.

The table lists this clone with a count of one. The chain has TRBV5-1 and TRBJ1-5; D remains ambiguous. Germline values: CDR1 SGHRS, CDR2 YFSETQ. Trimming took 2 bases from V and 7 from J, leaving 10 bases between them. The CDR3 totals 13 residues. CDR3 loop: CASSFEGFQPQHF. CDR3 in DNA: TGCGCCAGCAGCTTCGAGGGATTCCAGCCCCAGCATTTT.

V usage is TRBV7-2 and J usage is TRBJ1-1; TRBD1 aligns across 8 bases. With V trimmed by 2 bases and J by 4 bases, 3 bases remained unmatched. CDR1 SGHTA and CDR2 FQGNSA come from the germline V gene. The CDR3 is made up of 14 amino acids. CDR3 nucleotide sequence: TGTGCCAGCAGCTTAAACAGGGGGGCCACTGAAGCTTTCTTT. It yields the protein CASSLNRGATEAFF.

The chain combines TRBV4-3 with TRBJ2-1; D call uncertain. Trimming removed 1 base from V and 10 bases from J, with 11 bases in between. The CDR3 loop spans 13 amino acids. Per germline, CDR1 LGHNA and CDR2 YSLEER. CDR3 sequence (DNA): TGCGCCAGCAGCCAAGTAGGTGGGTTGGAGCAGTTCTTC. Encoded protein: CASSQVGGLEQFF.

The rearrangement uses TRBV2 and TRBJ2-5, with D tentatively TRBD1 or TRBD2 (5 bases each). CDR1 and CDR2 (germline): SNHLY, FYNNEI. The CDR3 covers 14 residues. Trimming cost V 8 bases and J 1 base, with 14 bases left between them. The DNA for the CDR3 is TGTGCCAGCTGCATACTAGGGGTCCAAGAGACCCAGTACTTC. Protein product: CASCILGVQETQYF.

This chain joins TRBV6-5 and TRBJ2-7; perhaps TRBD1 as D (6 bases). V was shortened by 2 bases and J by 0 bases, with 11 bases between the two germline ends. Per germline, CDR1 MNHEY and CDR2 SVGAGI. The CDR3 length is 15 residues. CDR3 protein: CASSYKTGPSYEQYF. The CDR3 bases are TGTGCCAGCAGTTACAAGACAGGACCCTCCTACGAGCAGTACTTC.

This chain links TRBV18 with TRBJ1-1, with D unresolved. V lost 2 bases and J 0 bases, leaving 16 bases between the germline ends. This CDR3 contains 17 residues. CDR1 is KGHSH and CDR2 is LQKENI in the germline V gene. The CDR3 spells CASSPSPRASLNTEAFF. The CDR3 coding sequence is TGTGCCAGCTCACCAAGCCCCAGAGCCTCTCTGAACACTGAAGCTTTCTTT.

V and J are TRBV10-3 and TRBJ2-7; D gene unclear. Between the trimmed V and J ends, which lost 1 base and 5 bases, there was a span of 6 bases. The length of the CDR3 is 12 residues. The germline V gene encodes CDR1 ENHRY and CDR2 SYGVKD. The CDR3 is CAISELRDEQYF. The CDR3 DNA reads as TGTGCCATCAGTGAGTTACGGGACGAGCAGTACTTC.

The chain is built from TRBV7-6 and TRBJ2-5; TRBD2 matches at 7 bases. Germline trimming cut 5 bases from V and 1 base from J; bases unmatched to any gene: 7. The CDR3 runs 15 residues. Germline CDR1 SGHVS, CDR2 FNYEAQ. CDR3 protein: CASSPLAGSQETQYF. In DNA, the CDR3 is TGTGCCAGCAGCCCCTTAGCGGGTAGCCAAGAGACCCAGTACTTC.

DNA for the CDR3: TGTGCCAGCAGTGGTGGGACAGGGAACTATGGCTACACCTTC. Translating gives CASSGGTGNYGYTF. The rearrangement joins TRBV27 to TRBJ1-2, with 9 nucleotides matching TRBD1. This CDR3 is 14 amino acids long. With 5 bases clipped from V and 2 bases from J, the junction kept 3 bases outside the gene matches. The germline CDR1 and CDR2 sequences are MNHEY and SMNVEV (reference sequence).

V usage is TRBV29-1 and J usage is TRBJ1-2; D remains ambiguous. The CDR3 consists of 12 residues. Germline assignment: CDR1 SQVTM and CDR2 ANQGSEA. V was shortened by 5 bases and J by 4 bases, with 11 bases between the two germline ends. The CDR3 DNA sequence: TGCAGCGTTTCAACGCTCTCCTATGGCTACACCTTC. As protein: CSVSTLSYGYTF.

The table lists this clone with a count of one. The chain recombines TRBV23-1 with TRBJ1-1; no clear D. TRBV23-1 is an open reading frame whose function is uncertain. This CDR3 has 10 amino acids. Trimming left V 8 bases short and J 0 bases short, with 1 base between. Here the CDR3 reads CASVNTEAFF. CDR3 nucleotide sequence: TGCGCCAGCGTGAACACTGAAGCTTTCTTT.

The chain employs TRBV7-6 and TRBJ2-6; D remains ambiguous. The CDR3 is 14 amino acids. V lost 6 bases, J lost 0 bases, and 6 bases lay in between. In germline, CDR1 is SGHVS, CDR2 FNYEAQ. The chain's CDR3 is CASRESSGANVLTF. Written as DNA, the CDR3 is TGTGCCAGCAGGGAGAGCTCTGGGGCCAACGTCCTGACTTTC. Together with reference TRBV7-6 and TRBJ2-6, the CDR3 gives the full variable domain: GAGVSQSPRYKVTKRGQDVALRCDPISGHVSLYWYRQALGQGPEFLTYFNYEAQQDKSGLPNDRFSAERPEGSISTLTIQRTEQRDSAMYRCASRESSGANVLTFGAGSRLTVL.